This T cell receptor beta chain appears in the sequencing data of a study of radiation and T cells in renal cell carcinoma. Profiled with immunoSEQ multiplex PCR; TCRdb holds only in-frame clones, not every one. The profile shows approximately 110,000 clones, approximately 80% of them singletons. Time point described: baseline pretreatment blood. Treatment in this sample: 15 Gy SBRT to primary tumor, nephrectomy 4 weeks later. After SBRT, blood was collected at 2 and 4 weeks, plus baseline. Specimen: blood, collected from a patient whose treatment included radiotherapy and nephrectomy. This TCR was sampled from a woman aged 60-70 years with renal cell carcinoma.

Here the CDR3 DNA reads TGTGCCAGCACCATGACAGGAGCCCAAGAGACCCAGTACTTC. It specifies CASTMTGAQETQYF. This chain joins TRBV6-1 and TRBJ2-5, with a weak D call TRBD1 (6 bases). The CDR3 runs 14 residues. Germline CDR1 and CDR2: MNHNS and SASEGT. Trimming removed 7 bases from V and 1 base from J, with 13 bases in between.